The TCR beta chain described here comes from a study of beta chain features in type 1 diabetes (dated by TCRdb to 2017 to 2018). Regarding the study in general: Patients and healthy donors did not differ in mean age, gender distribution, total cell number or subset yield. Across all samples, 90 million to 130 million sorted cells were examined, and cell number per subset correlated strongly with RNA yield. The study compared TCRB repertoires of sorted circulating CD4+ T cell subsets between recently diagnosed type 1 diabetes patients and matched healthy donors. Regulatory and stem cell-like memory subsets were obtained from only 8 patients and roughly 8 healthy donors, while naive and central memory subsets were obtained from all 28 donors.

The entire isolated RNA was reverse transcribed using the High Capacity cDNA Reverse Transcription Kit, and thus expressed TCRB transcripts were sequenced. Deep immunoSEQ sequencing was applied to naive, central memory and regulatory T cell samples, giving an average of about 3.4 million total reads per sample. After sorted cells were lysed in RLT buffer, RNA was extracted with DNase-treated RNeasy Micro or Mini kits, with the choice depending on cell number. Each cell subset was processed on its own to prevent cross-contamination, while patient and healthy donor samples were processed together. The immunoSEQ multiplex PCR was used to amplify TCRB sequences from cDNA, generating 87-bp fragments that spanned the CDR3 region. The amplicons were sequenced using the Illumina HiSeq platform. For the original study's pipeline: Synthetic template baselines were used to correct PCR bias computationally, reads within Hamming distance 2 were collapsed, and singletons that could not be merged were discarded. Reads were aligned to IMGT to assign V, D and J genes, CDR3 length, and insertions or deletions at six rearrangement sites. Within each subset, clonotype counts were normalized to sorted cell number, and only after that were true diversity and Gini coefficients computed with the tcR R package. Repertoire sharing was quantified using the overlap coefficient calculated on TCRB nucleotide sequences. As a proxy for the pre-selection repertoire, out-of-frame TCRB sequences from naive cells were analyzed. TCRdb stores this immuneACCESS table with in-frame sequences only. Part of the clones is absent; in the studies checked, under half of the shortfall reflects unresolved V genes, and no reason is known for the rest. V and J calls plus clone size are reproduced from that table; the DNA served to infer D and trimming. This sample gives about 280,000 clones in total; 15% of them show up just once. The leading ten clones occupy 0.015% to 0.019% of the sample.

V is reduced by 0 bases and J by 2 bases, leaving a spacing of 12 bases between them. Taken from the germline V gene, the CDR1 and CDR2 loops are SGHRS and YFSETQ. The CDR3 runs 17 residues from the cysteine to the phenylalanine. Only the CDR3 DNA is retained, 51 bases long and in frame from the first base. From each donor, a single peripheral blood sample of around 0.12 L on average was drawn into heparinised tubes. A BD FACSAria II was used to sort naive, central memory, regulatory and stem cell-like memory CD4+ T cells with a panel that included CD45RO, CCR7, CD25, CD127, CD95 and CD27. All sorted populations exceeded 98% purity. PBMCs were isolated right away by Lymphoprep density gradient centrifugation and were stained directly, without culture. To minimize batch effects, samples were stained and sorted in pairs, one healthy donor with one patient per experiment. Study-wide conclusions, independent of this receptor: Fewer insertions and more nucleotide deletions at VDJ recombination sites were observed in patients with type 1 diabetes, implying thymic rearrangement abnormalities. Because cDNA rather than genomic DNA was sequenced, highly expressing activated cells could have been over-represented, although no difference in activation and CD3 levels was found between groups. Because small numbers of individuals were included in the HLA sub-analyses, any influence of HLA type on TCRB rearrangement was left unresolved. A moderate but significant shortening of TCRB CDR3 length was observed in type 1 diabetes patients in all four CD4+ subsets. Naive, central memory and regulatory TCRB repertoires appeared to be more similar among patients than among healthy donors. PCR may preferentially amplify shorter templates, but because patient and control samples were amplified and corrected together, any resulting skew would affect both groups equally.

This clone turned up a few times. Its antigen target is currently unknown. The record has no base qualities; no much larger clone is one base away. The source is a young man with type 1 diabetes. The chain is encoded by TRBV5-1 joined to TRBJ2-6; the D gene is possibly TRBD1, with 6 bases matching. The specimen was naive CD4+ T cells from blood. The sample's cell subset or site label, decoded: true naive CD4+ T cells. The CDR3: CASSLDRETPGANVLTF. In nucleotide form, the sequence is TGCGCCAGCAGCTTGGACAGGGAAACCCCTGGGGCCAACGTCCTGACTTTC. The reference TRBV5-1 and TRBJ2-6 proteins fill in what lies around the CDR3, so the full variable domain reads KAGVTQTPRYLIKTRGQQVTLSCSPISGHRSVSWYQQTPGQGLQFLFEYFSETQRNKGNFPGRFSGRQFSNSRSEMNVSTLELGDSALYLCASSLDRETPGANVLTFGAGSRLTVL.